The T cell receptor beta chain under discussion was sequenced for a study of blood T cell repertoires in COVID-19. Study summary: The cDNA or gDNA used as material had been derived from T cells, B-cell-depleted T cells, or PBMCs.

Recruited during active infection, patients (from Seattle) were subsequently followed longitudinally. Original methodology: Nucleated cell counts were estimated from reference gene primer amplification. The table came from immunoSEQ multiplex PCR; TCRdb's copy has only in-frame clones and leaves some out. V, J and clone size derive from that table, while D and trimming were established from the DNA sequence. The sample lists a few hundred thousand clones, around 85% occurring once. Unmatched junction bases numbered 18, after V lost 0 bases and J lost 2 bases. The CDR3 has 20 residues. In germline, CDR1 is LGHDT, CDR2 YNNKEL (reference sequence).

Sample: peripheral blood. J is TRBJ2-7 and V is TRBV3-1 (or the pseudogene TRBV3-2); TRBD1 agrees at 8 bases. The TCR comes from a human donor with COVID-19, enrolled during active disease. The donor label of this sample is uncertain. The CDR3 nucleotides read TGTGCCAGCAGCCAAGATAACCCAACATCGACAGGGGAAGGTACCTACGAGCAGTACTTC. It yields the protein CASSQDNPTSTGEGTYEQYF.